Following are 9 T cell receptor beta chains from one sample sequenced in a study of cytomegalovirus exposure and HLA in healthy donors. The primer mix had 60 Vbeta and 13 Jbeta primers. Data came from immunoSEQ multiplex PCR; TCRdb stores just in-frame clones and leaves some out. The table lists more than 200,000 clones, under 80% of them singletons. Sequenced input: PBMCs. Receptors originate from a girl aged 2-10 years in good health and CMV-seronegative.

The genes are TRBV19 and TRBJ2-1, with D uncertain. This CDR3 comprises 13 residues. In germline, CDR1 is LNHDA, CDR2 SQIVND (reference sequence). Trimming took off 5 bases at V and 6 bases at J, with 11 bases between the two ends. CDR3 sequence reads: CASSASLVNEQFF. In DNA, the CDR3 is TGTGCCAGTAGTGCTTCCCTAGTCAATGAGCAGTTCTTC.

This clone was seen a few times. The chain joins TRBV6-5 to TRBJ2-3; 8 positions agree with TRBD1. Trimming took 9 bases from V and 1 from J; bases not matched to a gene: 9. CDR1 MNHEY and CDR2 SVGAGI come from the germline V gene. This CDR3 has 15 residues. In DNA, the CDR3 is TGTGCCAGTAAAGACAGGGGAGGCGGCACAGATACGCAGTATTTT. As protein: CASKDRGGGTDTQYF.

The chain recombines TRBV14 with TRBJ2-7, with TRBD1 matching over 7 bases. The CDR3 has 15 amino acids. Germline trimming cut 4 bases from V and 2 bases from J; bases unmatched to any gene: 8. Germline CDR1 reads SGHDN; CDR2 reads FVKESK. The CDR3 spells CASSPGTAHPYEQYF. DNA of the CDR3: TGTGCCAGCAGCCCAGGGACAGCCCATCCCTACGAGCAGTACTTC.

This rearrangement joins TRBV30 to TRBJ2-7, with 11 nucleotides matching TRBD2. CDR3 length equals 13 residues. J lost 7 bases, V lost 0 bases, and 2 bases had no gene match. Germline-derived CDR1 and CDR2 are GTSNPN and SVGIG (reference sequence). The CDR3 DNA follows: TGTGCCTGGAGTGTAACTAGCGGGAGTGAGCAGTACTTC. This translates into CAWSVTSGSEQYF.

This sequence joins TRBV5-1 and TRBJ1-2; D is unresolved. Trimming removed 3 bases at V and 3 bases at J, with 12 bases between. Germline CDR1 is SGHRS and CDR2 is YFSETQ. The CDR3 is made up of 14 amino acids. The CDR3 loop reads CASSYSGFDYGYTF. Written as DNA, the CDR3 is TGCGCCAGCAGCTACTCCGGGTTCGACTATGGCTACACCTTC.

The V gene is TRBV30, the J gene TRBJ1-1; D gene uncertain. This CDR3 spans 15 amino acids. The V and J ends lost 5 bases and 0 bases respectively, with 16 bases between them. The germline gives CDR1 GTSNPN, CDR2 SVGIG (reference sequence). The CDR3: CAWGFPHSLNTEAFF. In nucleotides, the CDR3 is TGTGCCTGGGGATTTCCGCACAGCTTGAACACTGAAGCTTTCTTT.

The chain uses TRBV18 and TRBJ1-2; TRBD1 agrees at 7 bases. Germline V gene lookup returns CDR1 KGHSH and CDR2 LQKENI. V shed 3 bases and J 7 bases; nucleotides not matched to a gene: 11. The CDR3 has 15 amino acids. In DNA, the CDR3 is TGTGCCAGCTCACCGTCCGAGGGGGCGCTTTTTGGCTACACCTTC. Its translation: CASSPSEGALFGYTF.

The chain has TRBV6-1 and TRBJ2-3, with 8 bases lining up with TRBD1. Germline CDR1 MNHNS, CDR2 SASEGT. The CDR3 sequence is 15 residues long. The J segment lost 7 bases and the V segment lost 7 bases, leaving 13 bases of the junction unmatched. CDR3 protein: CASIPARDRTHTQYF. CDR3 sequence (DNA): TGTGCCAGCATTCCTGCCCGGGACAGGACCCATACGCAGTATTTT.

This clone was recorded a few times. This chain uses TRBV5-5 with TRBJ1-4; D is uncertain. CDR3 length: 13 amino acids. Trimming cost V 6 bases and J 7 bases, with 13 bases left between them. The germline V gene has CDR1 SGHKS and CDR2 YYEKEE (reference sequence). The CDR3 coding sequence is TGTGCCAGCAACCCAGTCGATGCTGAAAAACTGTTTTTT. Translation: CASNPVDAEKLFF. The entire variable domain, with the rest obtained from reference TRBV5-5 and TRBJ1-4, is as follows: DAGVTQSPTHLIKTRGQQVTLRCSPISGHKSVSWYQQVLGQGPQFIFQYYEKEERGRGNFPDRFSARQFPNYSSELNVNALLLGDSALYLCASNPVDAEKLFFGSGTQLSVL.